Each of the 8 T cell receptor beta chains below was sequenced from the same sample in a study of control samples from healthy donors and cancer patients. The method was immunoSEQ multiplex PCR; TCRdb's version includes in-frame clones alone and lacks a portion of them. The repertoire holds approximately 150,000 clones, with under 90% as singletons. Sequencing was carried out using PBMCs. These receptors all come from a man aged 50-59 years with head and neck cancer.

The chain uses TRBV27 and TRBJ2-7, with TRBD1 as a possible D gene (5 bases). The CDR3 sequence is 13 residues long. Germline CDR1 reads MNHEY; CDR2 reads SMNVEV (reference sequence). Between the trimmed V and J ends, which lost 0 bases and 3 bases, there was a span of 6 bases. The CDR3 DNA follows: TGTGCCAGCAGTTTATCCGGACACTACGAGCAGTACTTC. This translates into CASSLSGHYEQYF.

Only one count was recorded for this clone. This chain uses TRBV6-1 with TRBJ2-7; possible D gene TRBD2, 5 bases. Trimming removed 2 bases from V and 6 bases from J, with 11 bases in between. Germline-derived CDR1 and CDR2 are MNHNS and SASEGT. The CDR3 consists of 13 residues. CDR3 DNA sequence: TGTGCCAGCAGTGAATTCGGCGAGGGCGAGCAGTACTTC. It encodes CASSEFGEGEQYF.

The chain joins TRBV5-1 to TRBJ1-2, with 8 positions matching TRBD1. Per germline, CDR1 SGHRS and CDR2 YFSETQ. CDR3 length equals 17 residues. Germline trimming cut 1 base from V and 6 bases from J; bases unmatched to any gene: 14. The chain's CDR3 is CASSLSGQGQFLNGYTF. The CDR3 region has the DNA TGCGCCAGCAGCTTGTCAGGACAGGGTCAGTTCTTGAATGGCTACACCTTC.

This chain joins TRBV6-5 and TRBJ1-1, with a tentative D call TRBD1 (5 bases). Trimming took 6 bases from V and 1 from J, leaving 15 bases between them. This CDR3 spans 15 amino acids. The V gene's germline CDR1 is MNHEY and CDR2 SVGAGI. The CDR3 reads CASRSLPQGNTEAFF. The DNA of the CDR3 is TGTGCCAGCAGGTCCCTCCCCCAGGGGAACACTGAAGCTTTCTTT.

The J gene is TRBJ1-4, the V gene TRBV7-2; 11 nucleotides agree with TRBD1. The CDR3 sequence is 15 residues long. Germline CDR1 reads SGHTA; CDR2 reads FQGNSA. The V segment lost 5 bases and the J segment 7 bases; nucleotides outside the gene matches: 6. The CDR3 DNA reads TGTGCCAGCAGCAGAGGGGGGACAGGGGGTGAAAAACTGTTTTTT. This codes for CASSRGGTGGEKLFF. The full variable domain, its missing parts supplied by reference TRBV7-2 and TRBJ1-4, is GAGVSQSPSNKVTEKGKDVELRCDPISGHTALYWYRQSLGQGLEFLIYFQGNSAPDKSGLPSDRFSAERTGGSVSTLTIQRTQQEDSAVYLCASSRGGTGGEKLFFGSGTQLSVL.

The chain is built from TRBV27 and TRBJ1-3; no clear D. The V end lost 8 bases, the J end lost 0 bases, and 11 bases lay between the germline ends. The CDR3 has 14 amino acids. Germline values: CDR1 MNHEY, CDR2 SMNVEV (reference sequence). The CDR3 sequence is CASSPGNSGNTIYF. For the CDR3, the DNA is TGTGCCAGCTCCCCCGGGAACTCTGGAAACACCATATATTTT.

As for this clone: The identical CDR3 is also encoded by other nucleotide sequences in the sample. The chain carries TRBV3-1 (or the pseudogene TRBV3-2) and TRBJ2-5; D unclear. This CDR3 is built from 13 residues. V gave up 0 bases and J gave up 4 bases, with 6 bases separating them. CDR1 is LGHDT and CDR2 is YNNKEL in the germline V gene (reference sequence). DNA for the CDR3: TGTGCCAGCAGCCAAGATTTTGGAGAGACCCAGTACTTC. Amino acids: CASSQDFGETQYF.

This rearrangement joins TRBV3-1 (or the pseudogene TRBV3-2) to TRBJ2-5, with TRBD2 matching 9 bases. The length of the CDR3 is 17 residues. J gave up 2 bases and V 0 bases, and 7 bases lay outside the gene matches. Looked up from germline, CDR1 is LGHDT and CDR2 is YNNKEL (reference sequence). The CDR3 region is CASSQDGVLAGQETQYF. As DNA, the CDR3 is TGTGCCAGCAGCCAAGATGGGGTGCTAGCGGGGCAAGAGACCCAGTACTTC.